Described below is a single T cell receptor (beta chain) sequence and its context. This was the immunoSEQ v3.0 assay at survey level. Produced via immunoSEQ multiplex PCR; TCRdb's table is partial and in-frame only. This table holds 35,000 or so clones, around 80% found once. Germline lookup yields CDR1 LNHNV and CDR2 YYDKDF (reference sequence). CDR3 length: 13 amino acids. V was trimmed by 2 bases and J by 9 bases, leaving 10 bases between them. The sample is drawn from a study of long-term antiretroviral therapy in people with HIV. The clonotype was recovered from a woman aged 45 to 65 with HIV. The sequencing used unsorted PBMCs, collected 2 years after starting antiretroviral therapy. This chain uses TRBV15 with TRBJ2-2, with D perhaps matching TRBD1 or TRBD2 (5 bases each). The CDR3: CATSRIGTRELFF. In nucleotides, the CDR3 is TGTGCCACCAGCAGAATCGGGACCCGGGAGCTGTTTTTT.